This TCR beta chain was sequenced during a study of blood T cell repertoires in COVID-19. Study details: Sources were T cells, B-cell-depleted T cells, or PBMCs; the material itself was cDNA or gDNA.

The table came from immunoSEQ multiplex PCR; TCRdb's copy has only in-frame clones and leaves some out. The sample shows a few hundred thousand clones, approximately 84% of them seen only once. This clone has a handful of counts. CDR1 and CDR2 (germline): LNHDA, SQIVND (reference sequence). CDR3 size: 15 residues. The trim removed 8 bases at V and 7 bases at J, leaving 13 bases unmatched. The sequence came from a man over 45 with acute or convalescent COVID-19. The specimen was peripheral blood. The rearrangement joins TRBV19 to TRBJ1-5, with 8 bases matching TRBD1. CDR3 amino acids: CASGDRPPAGQPQHF. In nucleotides, the CDR3 is TGTGCCAGTGGGGACAGGCCCCCGGCGGGGCAGCCCCAGCATTTT. The entire variable domain, with the rest obtained from reference TRBV19 and TRBJ1-5, is as follows: DGGITQSPKYLFRKEGQNVTLSCEQNLNHDAMYWYRQDPGQGLRLIYYSQIVNDFQKGDIAEGYSVSREKKESFPLTVTSAQKNPTAFYLCASGDRPPAGQPQHFGDGTRLSIL.